This T cell receptor beta chain was documented in a study of OX40 agonist ivuxolimab in advanced cancers. Study-wide context: Previous treatment with anti-PD-1, anti-PD-L1 or anti-CTLA-4 therapy was allowed; 40% had received some.

On this clone: The antigen is not known.

Study conclusions and caveats: At 0.1 to 3.0 mg/kg, CD4+ and CD8+ blood T cells expanded clonally by week 6. The antigen specificity of the peripheral T cells (those that were expanded) was not determined.

Repertoires were generated with immunoSEQ multiplex PCR, while TCRdb's copy carries only in-frame clones and drops some. The sample includes fewer than 80,000 clones, 70% to 90% seen only once; the top ten take roughly 5.5%. The CDR3 consists of 15 residues. Germline V gene sequence: CDR1 LGHNA, CDR2 YSLEER. With 0 bases removed from V and 0 bases from J, the gap between germline ends came to 5 bases. Sample: CD4+ or CD8+ T cells sorted from blood, taken in a trial of the OX40 agonist ivuxolimab. J is TRBJ2-2 and V is TRBV4-3, with unresolved D. The TCR was taken from an adult with an advanced solid tumor such as melanoma, head and neck, liver or kidney cancer. This CDR3 is CASSQDFTNTGELFF. In DNA, the CDR3 is TGCGCCAGCAGCCAAGATTTCACGAACACCGGGGAGCTGTTTTTT.